Each of the 25 T cell receptor beta chains below was sequenced from the same sample in a study of shared clonotypes between healthy human individuals. Assay: immunoSEQ multiplex PCR; the TCRdb copy retains only in-frame clones and omits some. The table includes about 2.3 million clones, 80% to 95% detected once. Sequencing was carried out using naive CD4+ T cells from PBMCs. Subset here: CD45RA+ positively selected. The receptor source for this set is a man between 18 and 35 years old in good health. Some clones in this sample may be carry-over from other donors' samples.

The V gene is TRBV5-3, the J gene TRBJ2-3, with no clear D. Being an ORF, TRBV5-3 has a function that is uncertain. The CDR3 loop spans 13 amino acids. V was shortened by 2 bases and J by 5 bases, with 9 bases between the two germline ends. CDR3 bases: TGTGCCAGAAGCTTACCATTAAAAGATACGCAGTATTTT. It codes for CARSLPLKDTQYF.

The chain links TRBV9 to TRBJ2-7; TRBD2 agrees at 8 bases. V shed 4 bases and J 1 base; nucleotides not matched to a gene: 16. The CDR3 runs to 18 residues. The V gene's germline CDR1 is SGDLS and CDR2 YYNGEE. CDR3 region: CASSPNDAGTRGSYEQYF. CDR3 nucleotide sequence: TGTGCCAGCAGCCCCAATGATGCCGGGACTAGGGGGTCCTACGAGCAGTACTTC.

This clone was seen only a few times. This chain uses TRBV4-2 with TRBJ1-1; no clear D. The V gene's germline CDR1 is LGHNA and CDR2 YNFKEQ. This CDR3 contains 14 residues. V gave up 5 bases and J gave up 1 base, with 11 bases separating them. The CDR3 DNA is TGTGCCAGCAGCTTTCGGACTGAGAACACTGAAGCTTTCTTT. Translating it yields CASSFRTENTEAFF.

The rearrangement links TRBV7-9 to TRBJ1-4; tentatively, D is TRBD1 (6 bases). Germline V gene lookup returns CDR1 SEHNR and CDR2 FQNEAQ (reference sequence). CDR3 length: 16 residues. Trimming removed 4 bases from V and 2 bases from J, with 14 bases in between. CDR3 sequence (DNA): TGTGCCAGCAGCTCAAAATCGGGACACACTAATGAAAAACTGTTTTTT. It yields the protein CASSSKSGHTNEKLFF.

The chain uses TRBV5-1 and TRBJ2-2; 7 bases are a match to TRBD1. This CDR3 is 14 amino acids long. The junction had 3 bases not matched to a gene; V was cut back by 3 bases and J by 4 bases. The germline gives CDR1 SGHRS, CDR2 YFSETQ. The CDR3 is CASSSTGITGELFF. The CDR3 DNA is TGCGCCAGCAGCTCGACAGGGATCACCGGGGAGCTGTTTTTT. Looking up the rest from reference TRBV5-1 and TRBJ2-2 gives the full variable domain: KAGVTQTPRYLIKTRGQQVTLSCSPISGHRSVSWYQQTPGQGLQFLFEYFSETQRNKGNFPGRFSGRQFSNSRSEMNVSTLELGDSALYLCASSSTGITGELFFGEGSRLTVL.

The rearrangement links TRBV19 to TRBJ2-1; 7 bases map to TRBD2. CDR3 length equals 16 residues. Germline CDR1 is LNHDA and CDR2 is SQIVND (reference sequence). J gave up 0 bases and V 5 bases, and 7 bases lay outside the gene matches. Written as DNA, the CDR3 is TGTGCCAGTAGTGCCCGACTAGCCAGCTCCTACAATGAGCAGTTCTTC. Its protein is CASSARLASSYNEQFF.

This chain joins TRBV9 and TRBJ2-7, with D possibly being TRBD2 (5 bases). This CDR3 is 16 amino acids long. The germline V and J ends were trimmed by 0 bases and 2 bases, with 15 bases remaining between them. Germline values: CDR1 SGDLS, CDR2 YYNGEE. The CDR3 coding sequence is TGTGCCAGCAGCGTAGCTATATTAGCGCCCACCTACGAGCAGTACTTC. It translates to CASSVAILAPTYEQYF.

This sequence joins TRBV18 and TRBJ2-1, with 8 positions matching TRBD1. CDR1 and CDR2 (germline): KGHSH, LQKENI. J was trimmed by 2 bases and V by 3 bases; bases with no gene match: 3. The length of the CDR3 is 15 residues. The CDR3 DNA reads as TGTGCCAGCTCACCCTCAGGGGGCGCCTACAATGAGCAGTTCTTC. Translation: CASSPSGGAYNEQFF.

V and J are TRBV5-1 and TRBJ2-7; TRBD1 might be the D (5 bases). Deletions cut 0 bases from V and 3 bases from J, with 16 bases between. Germline-derived CDR1 and CDR2 are SGHRS and YFSETQ. There are 16 residues in the CDR3. CDR3 residues: CASSLGARVSVYEQYF. The CDR3 DNA sequence: TGCGCCAGCAGCTTGGGGGCCAGGGTTTCTGTCTACGAGCAGTACTTC.

The V and J genes are TRBV19 and TRBJ1-1; 7 nucleotides align to TRBD1. The length of the CDR3 is 16 residues. V lost 7 bases to trimming and J lost 1 base; unmatched junction nucleotides: 12. Germline loops: CDR1 LNHDA, CDR2 SQIVND (reference sequence). In nucleotides, the CDR3 is TGTGCCAGTACCTCCACCTCGACAGGGAGGAACACTGAAGCTTTCTTT. Its protein product is CASTSTSTGRNTEAFF.

The chain combines TRBV6-1 with TRBJ1-5; D might be TRBD1 (6 bases). V shed 6 bases and J shed 2 bases, with 14 bases lying between them. The CDR3 totals 15 residues. Germline CDR1 reads MNHNS; CDR2 reads SASEGT. The CDR3 here is CASSPTGWGNQPQHF. In DNA form, the CDR3 reads TGTGCCAGCAGCCCGACAGGTTGGGGCAATCAGCCCCAGCATTTT.

J is TRBJ1-1 and V is TRBV20-1, with D uncertain. V lost 3 bases and J 11 bases, leaving 10 bases between the germline ends. Germline CDR1 DFQATT, CDR2 SNEGSKA (reference sequence). The CDR3 has 10 amino acids. The CDR3 DNA is TGCAGTGCTAGTTCGCCCGACGCTTTCTTT. This codes for CSASSPDAFF.

In regard to this clone: In the same sample, other DNA sequences code for this CDR3. The CDR3 protein is CASSLGREGNTIYF. The CDR3 nucleotides are TGCGCCAGCAGCTTGGGCAGGGAAGGCAACACCATATATTTT. V usage is TRBV5-1 and J usage is TRBJ1-3; D is possibly TRBD1 (5 bases). Trimming took 0 bases from V and 7 from J, leaving 11 bases between them. This CDR3 is 14 amino acids long. In germline, CDR1 is SGHRS, CDR2 YFSETQ. Looking up the rest from reference TRBV5-1 and TRBJ1-3 gives the full variable domain: KAGVTQTPRYLIKTRGQQVTLSCSPISGHRSVSWYQQTPGQGLQFLFEYFSETQRNKGNFPGRFSGRQFSNSRSEMNVSTLELGDSALYLCASSLGREGNTIYFGEGSWLTVV.

CDR3 sequence: CASSFFGRDTGELFF. The DNA of the CDR3 is TGTGCCAGCAGCTTTTTCGGGAGAGACACCGGGGAGCTGTTTTTT. V is TRBV7-6 and J is TRBJ2-2; D is possibly TRBD2 (6 bases). The germline V gene encodes CDR1 SGHVS and CDR2 FNYEAQ. This CDR3 comprises 15 residues. V lost 3 bases and J lost 3, with 11 bases in between.

V and J are TRBV28 and TRBJ2-2; tentatively, D is TRBD2 (6 bases). CDR1 is MDHEN and CDR2 is SYDVKM in the germline V gene. Trimming took off 2 bases at V and 4 bases at J, with 11 bases between the two ends. This CDR3 is 15 amino acids long. DNA for the CDR3: TGTGCCAGCAGTTTAGGAGGGCATGTCACCGGGGAGCTGTTTTTT. This codes for CASSLGGHVTGELFF.

This chain links TRBV19 with TRBJ2-5; the match to TRBD2 covers 8 bases. This CDR3 is 15 amino acids long. Germline V CDR1 and CDR2: LNHDA, SQIVND (reference sequence). V lost 11 bases and J lost 0; bases outside the gene matches: 11. CDR3 in DNA: TGTGCCCCGGATAAGGCTAGCGGGCACCAAGAGACCCAGTACTTC. It codes for CAPDKASGHQETQYF.

This chain's CDR3 is CASSLGQGRGRNQPQHF. As DNA, the CDR3 is TGTGCCAGCAGCTTAGGACAGGGCCGAGGGAGGAATCAGCCCCAGCATTTT. The rearrangement uses TRBV7-9 and TRBJ1-5; 7 positions match TRBD1. This CDR3 contains 17 residues. Looked up from germline, CDR1 is SEHNR and CDR2 is FQNEAQ (reference sequence). V dropped 1 base and J dropped 4; count of bases not matched to a gene: 10.

On this clone: Additional DNA sequences in this sample encode the identical CDR3. The rearrangement uses TRBV5-6 and TRBJ1-5, with a possible D match to TRBD1 (5 bases). The CDR3 contains 14 residues. With 4 bases removed from V and 1 base from J, the gap between germline ends came to 9 bases. Germline values: CDR1 SGHDT, CDR2 YYEEEE. Written as DNA, the CDR3 is TGTGCCAGCAGCCTTCGGGGGAGCAATCAGCCCCAGCATTTT. As protein: CASSLRGSNQPQHF.

V gene TRBV14 combines with J gene TRBJ1-2; unclear D gene. The germline V and J ends were trimmed by 1 base and 6 bases, with 12 bases remaining between them. The CDR3 contains 14 residues. CDR1 is SGHDN, CDR2 FVKESK, per germline. CDR3 sequence: CASSQVWGTHGYTF. The DNA of the CDR3 is TGTGCCAGCAGCCAAGTCTGGGGAACCCATGGCTACACCTTC. The full variable domain, its missing parts supplied by reference TRBV14 and TRBJ1-2, is EAGVTQFPSHSVIEKGQTVTLRCDPISGHDNLYWYRRVMGKEIKFLLHFVKESKQDESGMPNNRFLAERTGGTYSTLKVQPAELEDSGVYFCASSQVWGTHGYTFGSGTRLTVV.

The CDR3 DNA sequence: TGTGCCAGCAGCCCCCGGGCTAGCGGGTCCCAAGAGACCCAGTACTTC. Encoded protein: CASSPRASGSQETQYF. The chain links TRBV4-2 to TRBJ2-5; 8 nucleotides match TRBD2. The CDR3 contains 16 residues. Germline CDR1 reads LGHNA; CDR2 reads YNFKEQ. The V segment lost 4 bases and the J segment 1 base; nucleotides outside the gene matches: 8.

The sample holds one count of this clone. V usage is TRBV11-3 and J usage is TRBJ2-1; 10 nucleotides align to TRBD2. V lost 5 bases to trimming and J lost 5 bases; unmatched junction nucleotides: 6. Germline CDR1 and CDR2: SGHNT and YENEEA. CDR3 length equals 15 residues. CDR3 protein: CASSPGLALHNEQFF. In DNA, the CDR3 is TGTGCCAGCAGCCCGGGACTAGCGCTCCACAATGAGCAGTTCTTC.

This clone occurred once. The chain recombines TRBV5-1 with TRBJ2-7; D may be TRBD1 or TRBD2 (5 bases each). CDR1 is SGHRS and CDR2 is YFSETQ in the germline V gene. The CDR3 is made up of 16 amino acids. Trimming took 0 bases from V and 0 from J, leaving 13 bases between them. CDR3 amino acids: CASSLAWAGSSYEQYF. The CDR3 nucleotides are TGCGCCAGCAGCTTGGCCTGGGCAGGGAGCTCCTACGAGCAGTACTTC.

There are a few counts of this clone. The chain has TRBV5-8 and TRBJ1-2; D unclear. Per germline, CDR1 SGHTS and CDR2 YDEGEE. The CDR3 sequence is 14 residues long. V was clipped by 1 base and J by 4 bases, with 11 bases between them. The CDR3 DNA reads TGTGCCAGCAGCTTGCGTGGGATGATCTATGGCTACACCTTC. Amino acids: CASSLRGMIYGYTF.

CDR3 DNA: TGTGCCAGCAGTATTAGTTGGGGGGCGAACACTGAAGCTTTCTTT. It encodes CASSISWGANTEAFF. V usage is TRBV28 and J usage is TRBJ1-1, with D possibly matching TRBD1 (6 bases). Deletions cut 5 bases from V and 1 base from J, with 14 bases between. This CDR3 contains 15 residues. Germline lookup yields CDR1 MDHEN and CDR2 SYDVKM.

J is TRBJ2-5 and V is TRBV19; 7 nucleotides match TRBD2. CDR1 and CDR2 from the germline V gene are LNHDA and SQIVND (reference sequence). With V trimmed by 5 bases and J by 1 base, 1 base remained unmatched. The length of the CDR3 is 13 residues. CDR3 nucleotides: TGTGCCAGTAGTCGGGGGGTCCAAGAGACCCAGTACTTC. Its protein product is CASSRGVQETQYF. The complete variable domain, with remaining parts taken from reference TRBV19 and TRBJ2-5, reads DGGITQSPKYLFRKEGQNVTLSCEQNLNHDAMYWYRQDPGQGLRLIYYSQIVNDFQKGDIAEGYSVSREKKESFPLTVTSAQKNPTAFYLCASSRGVQETQYFGPGTRLLVL.